A selection of T cell receptor beta chains follows, all from one sample in a study of shared clonotypes between healthy human individuals. Assay: immunoSEQ multiplex PCR; the TCRdb copy retains only in-frame clones and omits some. The sample contains 950,000 to 1,200,000 clones, 70% to 80% of which appear only once. The sample taken for sequencing was memory CD4+ T cells from PBMCs. Receptors were obtained from a man younger than 30 in good health. Some clones in this sample may be carry-over from other donors' samples. CDR3s include the opening cysteine and the closing phenylalanine or tryptophan. D genes are given only for firm matches. Clone size is given for some rows only: seen once, a few or many times, or a class if the clone is expanded.

size	V	J	D	CDR3	DNA
few	TRBV11-2	TRBJ1-2	TRBD1	CASSLGTGFGYTF	TGTGCCAGCAGCTTGGGGACAGGCTTTGGCTACACCTTC
NA	TRBV5-1	TRBJ2-4	TRBD1	CASGKDRGDIQYF	TGCGCCAGCGGCAAGGACAGGGGGGACATTCAGTACTTC
NA	TRBV6-6	TRBJ1-5	NA	CASSLGDYQPQHF	TGTGCCAGCAGCTTGGGAGATTATCAGCCCCAGCATTTT
NA	TRBV5-1	TRBJ1-1	NA	CASSLGRGRDTEAFF	TGCGCCAGCAGCTTGGGTCGGGGACGGGACACTGAAGCTTTCTTT
NA	TRBV2	TRBJ1-1	NA	CASGGTEAFF	TGTGCCAGCGGTGGGACTGAAGCTTTCTTT
NA	TRBV4-3	TRBJ1-2	NA	CASSQARDTFYGYTF	TGCGCCAGCAGCCAGGCTCGGGACACCTTCTATGGCTACACCTTC
few	TRBV28	TRBJ2-5	NA	CASSSLAGGQETQYF	TGTGCCAGCAGTTCACTCGCAGGGGGGCAAGAGACCCAGTACTTC
NA	TRBV27	TRBJ1-5	TRBD1	CASSLKGQGANFGNQPQHF	TGTGCCAGCAGTTTAAAAGGGCAGGGGGCGAATTTCGGCAATCAGCCCCAGCATTTT
NA	TRBV20-1	TRBJ2-5	NA	CSARAPETQYF	TGCAGTGCTAGAGCCCCGGAGACCCAGTACTTC
NA	TRBV29-1	TRBJ2-5	TRBD1	CSVEGGQGKTQYF	TGCAGCGTTGAAGGGGGACAGGGTAAGACCCAGTACTTC
once	TRBV6-1	TRBJ2-7	NA	CASRGQVVDEQYF	TGTGCCAGCAGGGGGCAGGTAGTAGACGAGCAGTACTTC